This T cell receptor beta chain comes out of a study of T cell repertoires in cytomegalovirus infection. Notes on this clonotype: The antigen is undetermined.

Whole-study findings and limits: HLA-C-restricted CMV clonotypes gave the most frequent clonotype in two of eight donors.

This CDR3 has 15 amino acids. CDR1 and CDR2 from the germline V gene are SEHNR and FQNEAQ (reference sequence). The V and J ends lost 1 base and 2 bases respectively, with 11 bases between them. TCRdb re-derived calls from the reads in MiXCR, one entry per CDR3 protein. The sample includes approximately 500,000 distinct CDR3 sequences, approximately 15% seen only once; the top ten take approximately 24%. Sequenced input: CD8+ T cells from PBMCs. The sequence was obtained from a human donor in good health (CMV status not recorded). Some clones in this sample may be carry-over from other donors' samples. The chain recombines TRBV7-9 with TRBJ1-2; D ambiguous. CDR3 nucleotides: TGTGCCAGCAGCTTAGTTTCGCGCCCAAACTATGGCTACACCTTC. Protein: CASSLVSRPNYGYTF.